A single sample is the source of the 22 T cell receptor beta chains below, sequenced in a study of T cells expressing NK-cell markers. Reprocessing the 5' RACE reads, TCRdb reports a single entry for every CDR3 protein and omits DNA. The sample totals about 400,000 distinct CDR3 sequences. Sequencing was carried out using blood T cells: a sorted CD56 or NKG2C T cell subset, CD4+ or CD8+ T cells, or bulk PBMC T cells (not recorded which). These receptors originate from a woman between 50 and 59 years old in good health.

CDR3 residues: CASSVPGTLNTGELFF. The V gene is TRBV7-2, the J gene TRBJ2-2; TCRdb proposes TRBD1, but this gene call is untestable without DNA. This CDR3 spans 16 amino acids. In germline, CDR1 is SGHTA, CDR2 FQGNSA.

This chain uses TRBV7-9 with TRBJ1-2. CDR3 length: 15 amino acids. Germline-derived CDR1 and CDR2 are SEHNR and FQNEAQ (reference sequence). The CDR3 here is CASSFGELGLRGYTF.

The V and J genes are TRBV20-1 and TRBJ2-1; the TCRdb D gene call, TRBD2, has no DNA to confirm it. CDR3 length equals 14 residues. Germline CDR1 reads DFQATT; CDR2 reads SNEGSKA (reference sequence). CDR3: CSAELRGTSTEQFF.

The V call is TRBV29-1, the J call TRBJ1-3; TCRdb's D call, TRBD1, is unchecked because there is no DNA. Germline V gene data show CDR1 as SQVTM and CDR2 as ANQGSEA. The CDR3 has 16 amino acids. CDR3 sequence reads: CSVTGGRGPGGGTIYF.

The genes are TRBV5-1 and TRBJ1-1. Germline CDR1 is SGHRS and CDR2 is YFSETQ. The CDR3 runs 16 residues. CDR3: CASSPPSGGMSTEAFF. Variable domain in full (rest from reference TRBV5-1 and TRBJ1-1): KAGVTQTPRYLIKTRGQQVTLSCSPISGHRSVSWYQQTPGQGLQFLFEYFSETQRNKGNFPGRFSGRQFSNSRSEMNVSTLELGDSALYLCASSPPSGGMSTEAFFGQGTRLTVV.

The CDR3 reads CASIYRGMANEQYF. This chain uses TRBV7-2 with TRBJ2-7; as DNA is missing, the TRBD1 call by TCRdb cannot be tested. CDR3 size: 14 residues. The germline V gene has CDR1 SGHTA and CDR2 FQGNSA.

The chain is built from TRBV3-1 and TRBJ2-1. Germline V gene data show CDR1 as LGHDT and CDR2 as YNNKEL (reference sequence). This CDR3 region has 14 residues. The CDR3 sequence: CASSHPVAYNEQFF.

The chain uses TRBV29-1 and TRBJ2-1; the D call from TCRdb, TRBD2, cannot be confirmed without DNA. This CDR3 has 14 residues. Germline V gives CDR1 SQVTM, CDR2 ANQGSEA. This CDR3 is CSGQAMRDYNEQFF.

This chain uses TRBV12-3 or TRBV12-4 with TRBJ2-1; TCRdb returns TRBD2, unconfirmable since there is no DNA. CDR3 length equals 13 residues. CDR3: CASSYGTSGEQFF.

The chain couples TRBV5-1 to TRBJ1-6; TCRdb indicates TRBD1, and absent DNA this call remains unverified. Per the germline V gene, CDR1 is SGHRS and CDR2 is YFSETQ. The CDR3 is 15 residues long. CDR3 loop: CASSFNGGAGSPLHF.

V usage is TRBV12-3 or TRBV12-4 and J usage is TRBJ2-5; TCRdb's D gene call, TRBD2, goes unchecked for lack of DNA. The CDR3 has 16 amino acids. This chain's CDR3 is CASSQISGRVQETQYF.

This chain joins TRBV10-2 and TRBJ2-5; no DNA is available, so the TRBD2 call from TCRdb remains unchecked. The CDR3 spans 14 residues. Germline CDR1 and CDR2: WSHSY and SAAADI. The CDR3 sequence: CASSESALSETQYF.

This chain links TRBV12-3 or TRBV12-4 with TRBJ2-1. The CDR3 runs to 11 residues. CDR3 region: CASSFAEQQFF.

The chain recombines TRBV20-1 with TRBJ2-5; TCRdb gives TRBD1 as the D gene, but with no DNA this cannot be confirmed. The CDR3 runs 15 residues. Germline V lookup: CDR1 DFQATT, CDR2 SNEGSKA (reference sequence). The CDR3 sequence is CSATDRTGGGETQYF.

This chain's CDR3 is CSARGGTGDGAFF. The chain carries TRBV20-1 and TRBJ1-1; the TRBD1 assignment by TCRdb is unverifiable without DNA. The V gene's germline CDR1 is DFQATT and CDR2 SNEGSKA (reference sequence). The CDR3 is 13 amino acids.

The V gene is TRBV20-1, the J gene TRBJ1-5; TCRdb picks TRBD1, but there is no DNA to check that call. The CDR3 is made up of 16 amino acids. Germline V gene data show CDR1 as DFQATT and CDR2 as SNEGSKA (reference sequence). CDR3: CSARAGGVGTNQPQHF.

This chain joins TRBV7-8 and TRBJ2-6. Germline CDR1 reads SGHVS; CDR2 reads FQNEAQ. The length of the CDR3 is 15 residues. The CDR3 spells CASSLAGPGANVLTF.

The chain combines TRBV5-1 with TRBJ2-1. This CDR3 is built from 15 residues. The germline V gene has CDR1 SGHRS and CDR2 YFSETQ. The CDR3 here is CASSSRTSRPNEQFF.

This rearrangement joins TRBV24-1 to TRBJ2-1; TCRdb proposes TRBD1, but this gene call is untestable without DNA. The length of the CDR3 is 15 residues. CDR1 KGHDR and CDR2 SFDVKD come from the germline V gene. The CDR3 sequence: CATSDGQGARNEQFF.

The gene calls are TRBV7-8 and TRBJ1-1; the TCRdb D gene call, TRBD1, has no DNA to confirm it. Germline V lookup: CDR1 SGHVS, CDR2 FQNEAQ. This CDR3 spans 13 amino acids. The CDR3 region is CASSLPPYTEAFF.

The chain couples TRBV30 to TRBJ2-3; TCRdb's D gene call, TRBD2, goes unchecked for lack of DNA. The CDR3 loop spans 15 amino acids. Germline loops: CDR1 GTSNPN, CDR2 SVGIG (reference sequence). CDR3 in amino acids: CAWRFGAGVLDTQYF.

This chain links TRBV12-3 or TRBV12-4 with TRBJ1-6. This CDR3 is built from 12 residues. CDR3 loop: CASSFGRSPLHF.